The clone carrying this T cell receptor beta chain was detected a few times. Antigen unknown. These data originate in a study of T cell responses to AZD1222 COVID-19 vaccine. This CDR3 comprises 15 residues. Germline V CDR1 and CDR2: MNHEY, SVGAGI. The V gene end was trimmed by 2 bases and the J gene end by 4 bases; junction bases not matched to a gene: 6. Study-wide points: It should be noted that donors were predominantly white British and more often female, and clonal diversity was possibly underestimated.

TCRdb's copy holds only in-frame clones and misses some; the assay was immunoSEQ multiplex PCR. The sample contains some 120,000 clones, 75% to 90% of which appear only once. The rearrangement uses TRBV6-5 and TRBJ2-7, with 9 bases that match TRBD1. This sample comprised peripheral blood, obtained on day 0 of AZD1222 vaccination. The sequence was obtained from an adult in good health. CDR3 in DNA: TGTGCCAGCAGTTACCGGGGACAGGGTAAATACGAGCAGTACTTC. Amino acids: CASSYRGQGKYEQYF.